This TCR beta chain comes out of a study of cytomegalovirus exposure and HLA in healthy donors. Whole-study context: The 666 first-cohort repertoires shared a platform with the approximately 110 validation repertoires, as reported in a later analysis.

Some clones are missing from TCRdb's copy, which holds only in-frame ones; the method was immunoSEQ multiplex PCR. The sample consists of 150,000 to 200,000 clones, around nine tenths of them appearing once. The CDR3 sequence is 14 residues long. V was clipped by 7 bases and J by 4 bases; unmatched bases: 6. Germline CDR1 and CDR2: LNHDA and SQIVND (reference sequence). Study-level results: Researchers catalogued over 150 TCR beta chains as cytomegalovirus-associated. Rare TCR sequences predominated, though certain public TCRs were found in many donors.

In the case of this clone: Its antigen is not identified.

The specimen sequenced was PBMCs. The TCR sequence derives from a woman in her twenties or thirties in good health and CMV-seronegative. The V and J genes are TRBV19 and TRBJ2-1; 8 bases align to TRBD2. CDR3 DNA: TGTGCCAGTAAAATAGCGGGGCCTTACAATGAGCAGTTCTTC. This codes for CASKIAGPYNEQFF.